This TCR beta chain was recovered during a study of neoadjuvant nivolumab and ipilimumab in lung cancer. The wider study: Nivolumab 3 mg/kg was given days 1, 15 and 29, plus ipilimumab 1 mg/kg day 1 in combination.

TCRdb keeps only in-frame clones here, not all; method: immunoSEQ multiplex PCR. The sample has 39,000 or so clones, nearly 90% seen once. As concerns this clone: Its specificity is unknown.

V lost 3 bases and J lost 2, with 10 bases in between. CDR1 and CDR2 (germline): KGHSH, LQKENI. The CDR3 has 14 amino acids. Notes on the study in general: TCR sequencing covered a small number of samples. Compared with tumor-adjacent uninvolved lung, resected tumors showed greater richness and clonality.

The sequenced sample was peripheral blood, obtained before neoadjuvant nivolumab, alone or with ipilimumab. The TCR originated in an adult with non-small cell lung cancer. The chain links TRBV18 to TRBJ1-1; D uncertain. Here the CDR3 reads CASSPAGANTEAFF. CDR3 DNA sequence: TGTGCCAGCTCACCTGCGGGAGCTAACACTGAAGCTTTCTTT.